These T cell receptor beta chains were read from a single sample in a study of control samples from healthy donors and cancer patients. The assay was immunoSEQ multiplex PCR, and TCRdb's table has in-frame clones only and misses some. The sample shows about 160,000 clones, just over 95% of them seen only once. Material for sequencing was blood. These receptors originate from a woman aged 25 to 39 in good health. Both conserved end residues are part of each CDR3. D genes are given only for firm matches. Not every row has a clone size; where given, it reads once, few, many or a size class.

clone_size d_call j_call v_call cdr3_aa cdr3_nt
. . TRBJ2-2 TRBV12-5 CASGPGWGTGELFF TGTGCTAGTGGTCCTGGGTGGGGGACCGGGGAGCTGTTTTTT
. . TRBJ1-1 TRBV28 CASTIGFISEAFF TGTGCCAGCACAATTGGGTTTATCTCTGAAGCTTTCTTT
. . TRBJ2-1 TRBV28 CASSLSFTYNEQFF TGTGCCAGCAGTTTGTCTTTTACCTACAATGAGCAGTTCTTC
. TRBD1 TRBJ2-2 TRBV18 CASSPRQTGSGELFF TGTGCCAGCTCACCACGTCAGACAGGGAGCGGGGAGCTGTTTTTT
. TRBD1 TRBJ2-7 TRBV19 CASSFDRGGEQYF TGTGCCAGTAGTTTCGACAGGGGAGGCGAGCAGTACTTC
. . TRBJ2-5 TRBV19 CASSIKVGVNQETQYF TGTGCCAGTAGTATTAAAGTTGGGGTCAACCAAGAGACCCAGTACTTC
once . TRBJ1-2 TRBV29-1 CSVDRGDGYTF TGCAGCGTTGACCGGGGGGATGGCTACACCTTC
. . TRBJ2-5 TRBV16 CASSQRKETQYF TGTGCCAGCAGCCAACGAAAAGAGACCCAGTACTTC
. TRBD1 TRBJ1-2 TRBV28 CASSLQPGQGKGSNYGYTF TGTGCCAGCAGTTTACAGCCGGGACAGGGAAAAGGGTCTAACTATGGCTACACCTTC
. TRBD1 TRBJ2-2 TRBV28 CASSSPGQPSPGELFF TGTGCCAGCAGCTCTCCGGGACAGCCTTCCCCCGGGGAGCTGTTTTTT
. . TRBJ1-4 TRBV28 CASSPRGTPANEKLFF TGTGCCAGCAGTCCCCGGGGGACCCCAGCTAATGAAAAACTGTTTTTT
. . TRBJ1-2 TRBV6-5 CASRSHGEGYGYTF TGTGCCAGCAGAAGCCACGGGGAGGGCTATGGCTACACCTTC
. . TRBJ1-4 TRBV9 CASSSINEKLFF TGTGCCAGCAGCTCAATTAATGAAAAACTGTTTTTT
. TRBD1 TRBJ2-7 TRBV6-5 CASSQTGTGTYEQYF TGTGCCAGCAGCCAAACCGGGACAGGTACCTACGAGCAGTACTTC
. . TRBJ2-2 TRBV11-2 CVSIRENTGELFF TGTGTCAGCATACGGGAGAACACCGGGGAGCTGTTTTTT
. . TRBJ1-5 TRBV28 CASSLSGDQPQHF TGTGCCAGCAGTTTGAGCGGGGATCAGCCCCAGCATTTT
. . TRBJ1-2 TRBV28 CASTVVGREPYGYTF TGTGCCAGCACGGTAGTGGGACGGGAGCCCTATGGCTACACCTTC
. TRBD1 TRBJ2-7 TRBV6-5 CASSYGDRGQYEQYF TGTGCCAGCAGTTACGGGGACAGGGGGCAGTACGAGCAGTACTTC
. . TRBJ1-5 TRBV28 CASRSGVNQPQHF TGTGCCAGCAGATCAGGGGTGAATCAGCCCCAGCATTTT
. TRBD1 TRBJ1-5 TRBV7-8 CASSLGQGVGNQPQHF TGTGCCAGCAGCCTGGGACAGGGGGTTGGGAATCAGCCCCAGCATTTT
. . TRBJ2-3 TRBV29-1 CSVDQGTDTQYF TGCAGCGTTGACCAGGGCACAGATACGCAGTATTTT
. . TRBJ2-5 TRBV11-3 CASSLGAATGTQYF TGTGCCAGCAGCTTAGGGGCAGCTACGGGGACCCAGTACTTC
. . TRBJ2-7 TRBV4-1 CASSQAGATYEQYF TGCGCCAGCAGCCAAGCAGGGGCCACCTACGAGCAGTACTTC
. TRBD1 TRBJ1-6 TRBV6-2/TRBV6-3 CASSYIGTGLNSPLHF TGTGCCAGCAGTTACATCGGGACAGGGCTTAATTCACCCCTCCACTTT
. TRBD1 TRBJ1-6 TRBV30 CAWETGGNSPLHF TGTGCCTGGGAGACAGGGGGTAATTCACCCCTCCACTTT
. . TRBJ2-3 TRBV2 CASSHRTDTQYF TGTGCCAGCAGTCACAGAACAGATACGCAGTATTTT
once TRBD1 TRBJ1-2 TRBV4-1 CASSHDDREIYGYTF TGCGCCAGCAGCCACGACGACAGGGAAATCTATGGCTACACCTTC
. . TRBJ1-5 TRBV27 CASSSGPGDNQPQHF TGTGCCAGCAGTTCGGGACCCGGGGACAATCAGCCCCAGCATTTT
. . TRBJ1-6 TRBV2 CASSEAGGRSYNSPLHF TGTGCCAGCAGTGAAGCAGGCGGCCGCTCCTATAATTCACCCCTCCACTTT
. . TRBJ1-2 TRBV18 CASSTPTGSYGYTF TGTGCCAGCTCGACACCTACAGGGTCATATGGCTACACCTTC
. . TRBJ2-1 TRBV12-3/TRBV12-4 CASGGGVKFF TGTGCCAGCGGTGGTGGGGTAAAGTTCTTC
once . TRBJ2-7 TRBV9 CASSVGGSSYEQYF TGTGCCAGCAGCGTAGGTGGCAGCTCCTACGAGCAGTACTTC
. . TRBJ2-7 TRBV4-2 CASSQVQGQYEQYF TGTGCCAGCAGCCAAGTCCAAGGACAGTACGAGCAGTACTTC
once TRBD1 TRBJ1-1 TRBV5-4 CASSRTGGTEAFF TGTGCCAGCAGCCGAACAGGGGGCACTGAAGCTTTCTTT
. . TRBJ1-2 TRBV6-5 CASTREGYYGYTF TGTGCCAGCACCCGTGAGGGGTACTATGGCTACACCTTC
. TRBD2 TRBJ2-2 TRBV28 CASSWTSGRAGELFF TGTGCCAGCAGTTGGACTAGCGGGAGGGCCGGGGAGCTGTTTTTT
. . TRBJ2-5 TRBV6-5 CASSSSGGLQETQYF TGTGCCAGCAGCAGTTCTGGGGGATTACAAGAGACCCAGTACTTC
. . TRBJ1-2 TRBV29-1 CSARTPYPSYTF TGCAGCGCCAGGACTCCCTACCCTAGCTACACCTTC
. . TRBJ2-7 TRBV7-3 CASSSHGGKVYEQYF TGTGCCAGCAGCTCACACGGCGGGAAAGTCTACGAGCAGTACTTC
. TRBD1 TRBJ2-1 TRBV15 CATSRDRTGYNEQFF TGTGCCACCAGCAGAGATCGGACAGGCTACAATGAGCAGTTCTTC
. . TRBJ2-1 TRBV9 CASSVGGWDSYNEQFF TGTGCCAGCAGCGTAGGCGGGTGGGACTCCTACAATGAGCAGTTCTTC
once TRBD1 TRBJ2-7 TRBV10-1 CASSPEQGHSYEQYF TGCGCCAGCAGTCCCGAACAGGGGCACTCCTACGAGCAGTACTTC
. . TRBJ1-3 TRBV11-2 CASSPDQFSGNTIYF TGTGCCAGCAGCCCAGACCAGTTCTCTGGAAACACCATATATTTT
. TRBD1 TRBJ2-1 TRBV15 CATSRGRTGGIGEQFF TGTGCCACCAGCAGGGGAAGGACAGGGGGGATCGGTGAGCAGTTCTTC
. . TRBJ2-3 TRBV28 CASSWAVDTQYF TGTGCCAGCAGTTGGGCGGTAGATACGCAGTATTTT
. TRBD2 TRBJ2-3 TRBV4-2 CASSRKRGGTDTQYF TGTGCCAGCAGCCGGAAGCGGGGGGGAACGGATACGCAGTATTTT
. . TRBJ1-6 TRBV11-3 CASSLGPPNSPLHF TGTGCCAGCAGCTTAGGCCCACCTAATTCACCCCTCCACTTT
. . TRBJ2-3 TRBV19 CASTFADTQYF TGTGCCAGTACGTTCGCAGATACGCAGTATTTT
. . TRBJ1-3 TRBV18 CASSPQQGDSGNTIYF TGTGCCAGCTCACCTCAACAGGGAGACTCTGGAAACACCATATATTTT
. TRBD1 TRBJ1-4 TRBV6-6 CASGQGANEKLFF TGTGCCAGCGGACAGGGGGCTAATGAAAAACTGTTTTTT